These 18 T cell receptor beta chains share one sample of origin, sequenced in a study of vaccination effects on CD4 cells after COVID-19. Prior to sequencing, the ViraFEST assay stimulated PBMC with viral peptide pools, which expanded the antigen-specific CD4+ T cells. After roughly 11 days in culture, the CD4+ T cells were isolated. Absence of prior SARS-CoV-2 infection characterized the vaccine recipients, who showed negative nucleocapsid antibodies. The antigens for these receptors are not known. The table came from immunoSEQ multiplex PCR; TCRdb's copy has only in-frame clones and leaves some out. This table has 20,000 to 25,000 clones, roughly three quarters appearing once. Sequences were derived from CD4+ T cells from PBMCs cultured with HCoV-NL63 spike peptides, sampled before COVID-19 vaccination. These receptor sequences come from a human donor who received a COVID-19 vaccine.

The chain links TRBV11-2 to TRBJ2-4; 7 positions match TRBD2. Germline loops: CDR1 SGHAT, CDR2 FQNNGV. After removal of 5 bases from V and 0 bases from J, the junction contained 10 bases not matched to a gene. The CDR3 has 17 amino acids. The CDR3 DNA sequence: TGTGCCAGCAGCGATAGTGCGACTAGCTTAGCCAAAAACATTCAGTACTTC. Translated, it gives CASSDSATSLAKNIQYF.

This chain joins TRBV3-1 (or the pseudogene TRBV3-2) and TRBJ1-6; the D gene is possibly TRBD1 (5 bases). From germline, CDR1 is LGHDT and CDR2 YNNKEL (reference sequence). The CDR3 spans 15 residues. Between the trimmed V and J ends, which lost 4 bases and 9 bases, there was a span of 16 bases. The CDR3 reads CASSPGGGTSSPLHF. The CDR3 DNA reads TGTGCCAGCAGCCCCGGCGGAGGGACCTCTTCACCCCTCCACTTT.

The chain's CDR3 is CASSPTLSGGSSYNEQFF. The CDR3 coding sequence is TGTGCCAGCAGCCCAACTTTGAGCGGGGGGTCGTCCTACAATGAGCAGTTCTTC. V usage is TRBV3-1 (or the pseudogene TRBV3-2) and J usage is TRBJ2-1; 9 bases line up with TRBD2. The germline V gene encodes CDR1 LGHDT and CDR2 YNNKEL (reference sequence). V dropped 4 bases and J dropped 1; count of bases not matched to a gene: 11. The CDR3 consists of 18 residues.

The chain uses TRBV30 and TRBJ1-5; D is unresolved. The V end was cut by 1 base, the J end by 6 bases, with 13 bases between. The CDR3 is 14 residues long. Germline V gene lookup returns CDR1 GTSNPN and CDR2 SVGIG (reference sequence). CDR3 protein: CAWSEGSLAQPQHF. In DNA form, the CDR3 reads TGTGCCTGGAGTGAAGGTTCGTTGGCTCAGCCCCAGCATTTT.

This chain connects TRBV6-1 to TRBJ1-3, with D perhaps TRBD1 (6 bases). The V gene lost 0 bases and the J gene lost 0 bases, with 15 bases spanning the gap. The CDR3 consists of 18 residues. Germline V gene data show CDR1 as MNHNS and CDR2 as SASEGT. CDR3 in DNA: TGTGCCAGCAGTGAAGCGTCCCCCACAGGGTACTCTGGAAACACCATATATTTT. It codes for CASSEASPTGYSGNTIYF.

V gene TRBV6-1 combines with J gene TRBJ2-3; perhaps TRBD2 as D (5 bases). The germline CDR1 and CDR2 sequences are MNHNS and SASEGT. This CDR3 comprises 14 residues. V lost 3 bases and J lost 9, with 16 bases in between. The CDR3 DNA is TGTGCCAGCAGTGACGTCTGGGGAGCGGAGACGCAGTATTTT. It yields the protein CASSDVWGAETQYF.

CDR3 nucleotides: TGTGCCAGCAGCTTAGCGGGTGGCGAGATTGCCAAAAACATTCAGTACTTC. Its protein product is CASSLAGGEIAKNIQYF. The chain is built from TRBV7-9 and TRBJ2-4; D ambiguous. The germline V gene encodes CDR1 SEHNR and CDR2 FQNEAQ (reference sequence). The CDR3 has 17 amino acids. V was shortened by 0 bases and J by 1 base, with 13 bases between the two germline ends.

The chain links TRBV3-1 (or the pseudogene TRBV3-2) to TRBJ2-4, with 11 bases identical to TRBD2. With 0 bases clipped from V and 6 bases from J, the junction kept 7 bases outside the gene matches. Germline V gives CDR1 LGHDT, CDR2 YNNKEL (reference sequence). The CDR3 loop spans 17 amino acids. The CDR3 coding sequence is TGTGCCAGCAGCCAAGAATTGATAGCGGGGGGGCTAAACATTCAGTACTTC. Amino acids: CASSQELIAGGLNIQYF.

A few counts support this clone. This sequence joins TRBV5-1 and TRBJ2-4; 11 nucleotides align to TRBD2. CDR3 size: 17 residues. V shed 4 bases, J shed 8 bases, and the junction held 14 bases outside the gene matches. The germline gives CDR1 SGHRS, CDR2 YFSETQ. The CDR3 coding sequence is TGCGCCAGCAGCAGGGCCTCTAGCGGGGGGATCTTAGACATTCAGTACTTC. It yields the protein CASSRASSGGILDIQYF. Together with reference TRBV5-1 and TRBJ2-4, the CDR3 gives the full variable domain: KAGVTQTPRYLIKTRGQQVTLSCSPISGHRSVSWYQQTPGQGLQFLFEYFSETQRNKGNFPGRFSGRQFSNSRSEMNVSTLELGDSALYLCASSRASSGGILDIQYFGAGTRLSVL.

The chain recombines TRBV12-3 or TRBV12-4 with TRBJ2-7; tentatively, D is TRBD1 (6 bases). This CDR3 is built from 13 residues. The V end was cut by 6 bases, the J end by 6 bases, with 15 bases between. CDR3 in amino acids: CASRPRQVGEQYF. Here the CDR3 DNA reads TGTGCCAGCAGACCTAGACAGGTGGGCGAGCAGTACTTC.

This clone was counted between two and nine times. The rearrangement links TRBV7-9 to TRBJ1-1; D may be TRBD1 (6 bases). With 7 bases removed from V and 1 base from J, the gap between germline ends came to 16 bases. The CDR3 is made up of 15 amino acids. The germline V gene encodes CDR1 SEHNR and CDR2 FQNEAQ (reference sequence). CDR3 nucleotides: TGTGCCAGCACCACAGCGGCAGGGGCGAACACTGAAGCTTTCTTT. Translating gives CASTTAAGANTEAFF.

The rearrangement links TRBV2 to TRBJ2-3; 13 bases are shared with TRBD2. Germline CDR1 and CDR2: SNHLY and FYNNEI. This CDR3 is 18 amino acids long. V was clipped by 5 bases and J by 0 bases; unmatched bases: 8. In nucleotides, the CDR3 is TGTGCCAGCAGTTATGGACTAGCGGGAGCCTATAGCACAGATACGCAGTATTTT. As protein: CASSYGLAGAYSTDTQYF.

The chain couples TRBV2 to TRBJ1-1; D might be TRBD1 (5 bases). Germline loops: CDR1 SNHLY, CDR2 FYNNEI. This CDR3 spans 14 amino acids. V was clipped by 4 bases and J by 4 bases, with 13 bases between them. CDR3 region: CASSAGAGTTEAFF. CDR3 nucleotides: TGTGCCAGCAGTGCCGGGGCAGGGACCACTGAAGCTTTCTTT.

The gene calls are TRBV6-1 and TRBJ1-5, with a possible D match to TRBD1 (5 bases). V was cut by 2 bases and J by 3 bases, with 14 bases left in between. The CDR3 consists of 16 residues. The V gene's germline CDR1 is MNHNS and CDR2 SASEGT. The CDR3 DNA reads TGTGCCAGCAGTGAAAATGGGGCGGGGTCCAATCAGCCCCAGCATTTT. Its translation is CASSENGAGSNQPQHF.

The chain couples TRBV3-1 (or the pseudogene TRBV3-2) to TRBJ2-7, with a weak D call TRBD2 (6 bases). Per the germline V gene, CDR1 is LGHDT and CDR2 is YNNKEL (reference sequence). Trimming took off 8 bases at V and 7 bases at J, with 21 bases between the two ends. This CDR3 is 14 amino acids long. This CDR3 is CASAPRRSGGEQYF. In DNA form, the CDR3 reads TGTGCCAGCGCGCCACGTAGGTCCGGGGGAGAGCAGTACTTC.

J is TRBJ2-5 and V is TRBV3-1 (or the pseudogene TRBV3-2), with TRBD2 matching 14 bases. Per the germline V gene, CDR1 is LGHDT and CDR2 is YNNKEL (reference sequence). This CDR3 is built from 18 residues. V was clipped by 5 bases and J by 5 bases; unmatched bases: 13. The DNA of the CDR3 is TGTGCCAGCAGCTACCCGGGACTAGCGGGGGCCCGGAGCGAGACCCAGTACTTC. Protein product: CASSYPGLAGARSETQYF.

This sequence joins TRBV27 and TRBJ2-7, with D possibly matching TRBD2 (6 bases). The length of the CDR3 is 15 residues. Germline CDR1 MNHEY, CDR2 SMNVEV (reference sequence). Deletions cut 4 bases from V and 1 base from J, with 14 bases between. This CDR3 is CASSSLGSTSYEQYF. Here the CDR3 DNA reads TGTGCCAGCAGTTCCCTCGGGAGTACTTCCTACGAGCAGTACTTC.

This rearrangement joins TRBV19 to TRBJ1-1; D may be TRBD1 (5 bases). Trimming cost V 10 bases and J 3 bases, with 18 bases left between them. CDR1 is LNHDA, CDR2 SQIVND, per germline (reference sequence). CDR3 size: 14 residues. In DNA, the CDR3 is TGTGCCACCAGGAAACAGAGGGGTGACACTGAAGCTTTCTTT. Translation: CATRKQRGDTEAFF.